This T cell receptor beta chain derives from a study of blood T cell repertoires in COVID-19. Study context: Donors in the United States, Italy and Spain gave samples during acute or convalescent COVID-19.

This clone came up a few times. As processed by the authors: Amplification of reference gene primers was used by the study to estimate nucleated cell counts. Only in-frame clones appear in the TCRdb table, and some are missing; sequencing was by immunoSEQ multiplex PCR. That table supplies the V and J calls and clone size; D and trimming were determined from the DNA. The table records under 80,000 clones, around 86% of them present only once. Sequenced: peripheral blood. This TCR was sampled from a human donor in a cohort sampled during active COVID-19.

CDR3 bases: TGTGCCAGCGGGCGACTAGCGGGTGGCTACGAGCAGTACTTC. Its translation: CASGRLAGGYEQYF. The chain carries TRBV6-5 and TRBJ2-7; 10 bases line up with TRBD2. The CDR3 extends over 14 amino acids. Germline V gene sequence: CDR1 MNHEY, CDR2 SVGAGI. V lost 8 bases to trimming and J lost 3 bases; unmatched junction nucleotides: 7.